This T cell receptor (beta chain) was documented in a study of PD-1 blockade in classical Hodgkin lymphoma. Study details: Patients in the cohort were put on intravenous nivolumab, 3 mg/kg every 2 weeks. Regarding the study as a whole: Compared with baseline, CD4+ but not CD8+ TCR diversity had risen significantly by C4D1. The study found complete responders had baseline diversity similar to newly diagnosed patients.

Germline CDR1 SGHRS, CDR2 YFSETQ. Between the trimmed V and J ends, which lost 4 bases and 5 bases, there was a span of 12 bases. The CDR3 is 13 amino acids. This table comes from immunoSEQ multiplex PCR, and its TCRdb copy is limited to in-frame clones, with some not included. The profile shows some 95,000 clones, 80% to 90% of them singletons. On this clone itself: Antigen: not known.

Every one of the patients relapsed after autologous stem cell transplantation (brentuximab vedotin exposure was variable). When best responses were assessed, they were complete response, partial response or progressive disease. This chain uses TRBV5-1 with TRBJ2-5; TRBD1 might be the D (5 bases). Sequenced here: peripheral blood mononuclear cells (PBMCs), sampled before the second cycle of nivolumab. This clonotype was obtained from a human donor with classical Hodgkin lymphoma. The CDR3 coding sequence is TGCGCCAGCAGCCCCGGACACCTCGAGACCCAGTACTTC. Translated, it gives CASSPGHLETQYF.